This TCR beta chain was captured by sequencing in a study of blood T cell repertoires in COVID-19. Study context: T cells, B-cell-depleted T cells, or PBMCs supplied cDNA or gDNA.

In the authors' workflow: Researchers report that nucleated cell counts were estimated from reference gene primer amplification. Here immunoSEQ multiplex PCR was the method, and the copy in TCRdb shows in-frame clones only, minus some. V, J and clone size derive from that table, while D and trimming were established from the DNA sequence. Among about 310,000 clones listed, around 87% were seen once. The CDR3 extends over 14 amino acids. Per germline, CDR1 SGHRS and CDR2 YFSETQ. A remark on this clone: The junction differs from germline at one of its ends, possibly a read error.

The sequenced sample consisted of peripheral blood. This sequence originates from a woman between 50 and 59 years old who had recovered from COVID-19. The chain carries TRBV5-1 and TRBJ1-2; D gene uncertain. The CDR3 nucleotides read TGCGCCAGCAGCTTAACCGGACTGACCTATCGCTACACCTTC. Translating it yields CASSLTGLTYRYTF.